The rows below give T cell receptor beta chains drawn from one sample of a study of blood T cell repertoires in COVID-19. Produced via immunoSEQ multiplex PCR; TCRdb's table is partial and in-frame only. Found here are about 180,000 clones, roughly 89% of them singletons; the top ten hold approximately 2.5%. Sequencing was done on a sample of PBMCs or T cells enriched from blood (not recorded which). Receptors were obtained from a woman between 40 and 55 years old with acute COVID-19. The CDR3 runs from the conserved cysteine through the conserved F or W. The D gene is left open where the match is weak. Size is omitted from some rows. Given values are once, few, many or a class for expanded clones.

size	V	J	D	DNA	CDR3
NA	TRBV6-5	TRBJ2-1	NA	TGTGCCAGCAGTTTGGACAGCAATGAGCAGTTCTTC	CASSLDSNEQFF
once	TRBV7-6	TRBJ2-2	NA	TGTGCCAGCAGTCCCCTCCGCGGAAGACGAACCGGGGAGCTGTTTTTT	CASSPLRGRRTGELFF
NA	TRBV5-6	TRBJ2-5	TRBD1	TGTGCCAGCAGCACGGGACAGGGAATCCAGGGAGTGGAGACCCAGTACTTC	CASSTGQGIQGVETQYF
NA	TRBV19	TRBJ1-5	NA	TGTGCCAGTAGTATAGGACTGGGTAATCAGCCCCAGCATTTT	CASSIGLGNQPQHF
NA	TRBV7-9	TRBJ2-1	TRBD1	TGTGCCAGCAGCTTATCTGCCCTCCCGGGACAGGGGATCTATGAGCAGTTCTTC	CASSLSALPGQGIYEQFF
NA	TRBV19	TRBJ2-5	TRBD2	TGTGCCAGTAGTTTTAGCGGGGGGGCCCGGGAGACCCAGTACTTC	CASSFSGGARETQYF
NA	TRBV2	TRBJ2-7	TRBD2	TGTGCCAGCAGAGGACTAGCGGGGGACCACTCCTACGAGCAGTACTTC	CASRGLAGDHSYEQYF
NA	TRBV7-6	TRBJ2-2	TRBD2	TGTGCCAGCAGCGACGGGACTAGGATGAGGCGGGGGGAGCTGTTTTTT	CASSDGTRMRRGELFF
NA	TRBV5-1	TRBJ2-7	TRBD1	TGCGCCAGCAGCCCGACAGGGAAGTACGAGCAGTACTTC	CASSPTGKYEQYF
NA	TRBV4-2	TRBJ1-5	TRBD1	TGTGCCAGCAGCCAAGGGACAGGGATGAGCAATCAGCCCCAGCATTTT	CASSQGTGMSNQPQHF
few	TRBV4-2	TRBJ2-7	NA	TGTGCCAGCAGCCAAGAGGCCAGGGCCAACACCTACGAGCAGTACTTC	CASSQEARANTYEQYF
NA	TRBV6-5	TRBJ1-6	NA	TGTGCCATACAGGGCTATAATTCACCCCTCCACTTT	CAIQGYNSPLHF
NA	TRBV5-6	TRBJ2-7	NA	TGTGCCAGCAGCTTGGCTATGGCCTACGAGCAGTACTTC	CASSLAMAYEQYF
NA	TRBV7-2	TRBJ1-5	NA	TGTGCCAGCAGCTTATTTCGGGGTGATCAGCCCCAGCATTTT	CASSLFRGDQPQHF
NA	TRBV28	TRBJ1-6	NA	TGTGCCAGCACGGACACCGTTCAGTTTTCACCCCTCCACTTT	CASTDTVQFSPLHF
NA	TRBV5-5	TRBJ1-2	NA	TGTGCCAGCAGCCAGGACAGCTCTTTCCCCTATGGCTACACCTTC	CASSQDSSFPYGYTF
NA	TRBV30	TRBJ1-4	NA	TGTGCCTGGAGTGTTTCACTTGACAGCAGTAATGAAAAACTGTTTTTT	CAWSVSLDSSNEKLFF
NA	TRBV6-2/TRBV6-3	TRBJ1-5	NA	TGTGCCAGCAGTTACGTACGGGGGTCGGGCAATCAGCCCCAGCATTTT	CASSYVRGSGNQPQHF
NA	TRBV28	TRBJ1-2	TRBD1	TGTGCCAGCAGTTCTCGACAGGGGGACGGCTACACCTTC	CASSSRQGDGYTF
NA	TRBV2	TRBJ2-3	TRBD1	TGTGCCAGATGGGCATCACCGGGACAGGGGTTCTCAGATACGCAGTATTTT	CARWASPGQGFSDTQYF
NA	TRBV7-2	TRBJ2-5	TRBD2	TGTGCCAGCAGCTTAGTCGGGAGGGAGACCCAGTACTTC	CASSLVGRETQYF
NA	TRBV7-8	TRBJ2-3	NA	TGTGCCAGCAGCTTTTCGCTCGATGGGGAGTCGCAGTATTTT	CASSFSLDGESQYF
NA	TRBV29-1	TRBJ2-5	TRBD1	TGCAGCGTTGAAGGGACAGGGGGCAGGGAGACCCAGTACTTC	CSVEGTGGRETQYF
once	TRBV5-4	TRBJ2-1	TRBD2	TGTGCCAGCAGCCCCGCGGGACTAGCAGGTCACAATGAGCAGTTCTTC	CASSPAGLAGHNEQFF
NA	TRBV5-6	TRBJ2-2	NA	TGTGCCAGCAGCTTGTATTACGGATCAGGGGCTCTCACCGGGGAGCTGTTTTTT	CASSLYYGSGALTGELFF